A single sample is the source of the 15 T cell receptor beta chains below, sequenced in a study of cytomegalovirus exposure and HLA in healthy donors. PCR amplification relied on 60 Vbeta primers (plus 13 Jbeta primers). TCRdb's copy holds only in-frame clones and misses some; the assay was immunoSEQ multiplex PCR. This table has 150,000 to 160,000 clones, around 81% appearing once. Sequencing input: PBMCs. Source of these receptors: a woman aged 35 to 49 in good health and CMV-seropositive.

Written as DNA, the CDR3 is TGTGCCAGCAGGAGGGGGAACGACAATGAGCAGTTCTTC. Translating it yields CASRRGNDNEQFF. The chain is built from TRBV5-4 and TRBJ2-1; D is possibly TRBD1 (6 bases). Trimming left V 5 bases short and J 5 bases short, with 11 bases between. Germline V gene sequence: CDR1 SGHNT, CDR2 YYREEE (reference sequence). The CDR3 has 13 amino acids.

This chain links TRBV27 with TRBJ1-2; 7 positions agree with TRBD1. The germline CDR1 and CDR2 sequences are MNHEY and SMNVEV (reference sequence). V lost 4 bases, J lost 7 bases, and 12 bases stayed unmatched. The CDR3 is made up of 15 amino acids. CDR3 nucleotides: TGTGCCAGCAGTTCCTCTGGTCGGACAGGTCGTGGCTACACCTTC. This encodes CASSSSGRTGRGYTF.

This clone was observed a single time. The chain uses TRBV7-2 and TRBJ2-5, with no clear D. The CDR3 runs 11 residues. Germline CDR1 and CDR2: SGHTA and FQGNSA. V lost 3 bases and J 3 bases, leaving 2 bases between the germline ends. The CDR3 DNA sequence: TGTGCCAGCAGCTTTAAAGAGACCCAGTACTTC. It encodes CASSFKETQYF. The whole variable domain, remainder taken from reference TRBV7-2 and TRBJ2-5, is GAGVSQSPSNKVTEKGKDVELRCDPISGHTALYWYRQSLGQGLEFLIYFQGNSAPDKSGLPSDRFSAERTGGSVSTLTIQRTQQEDSAVYLCASSFKETQYFGPGTRLLVL.

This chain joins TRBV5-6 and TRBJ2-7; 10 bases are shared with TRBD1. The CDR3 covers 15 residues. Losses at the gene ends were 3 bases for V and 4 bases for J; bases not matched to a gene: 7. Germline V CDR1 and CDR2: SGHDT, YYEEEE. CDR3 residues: CASSSPDRGGYEQYF. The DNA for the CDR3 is TGTGCCAGCAGCTCACCGGACAGGGGGGGGTACGAGCAGTACTTC.

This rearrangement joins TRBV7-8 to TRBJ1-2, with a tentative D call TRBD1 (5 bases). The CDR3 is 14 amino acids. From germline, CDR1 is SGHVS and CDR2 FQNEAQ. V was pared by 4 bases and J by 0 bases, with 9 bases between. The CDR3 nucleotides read TGTGCCAGCAGCTATGGGGGGACTAACTATGGCTACACCTTC. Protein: CASSYGGTNYGYTF.

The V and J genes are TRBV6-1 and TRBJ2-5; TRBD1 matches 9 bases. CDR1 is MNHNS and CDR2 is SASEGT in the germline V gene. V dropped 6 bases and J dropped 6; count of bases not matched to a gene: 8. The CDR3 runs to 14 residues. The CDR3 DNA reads TGTGCCAGCAGGGGGACAGGGCCAGGGAAGACCCAGTACTTC. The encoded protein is CASRGTGPGKTQYF.

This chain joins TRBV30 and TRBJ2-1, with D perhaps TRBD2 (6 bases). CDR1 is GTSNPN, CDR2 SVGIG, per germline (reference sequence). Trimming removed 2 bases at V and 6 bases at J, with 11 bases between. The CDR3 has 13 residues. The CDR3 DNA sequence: TGTGCCTGGAGTTTACAGGAGGGCAATGAGCAGTTCTTC. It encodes CAWSLQEGNEQFF.

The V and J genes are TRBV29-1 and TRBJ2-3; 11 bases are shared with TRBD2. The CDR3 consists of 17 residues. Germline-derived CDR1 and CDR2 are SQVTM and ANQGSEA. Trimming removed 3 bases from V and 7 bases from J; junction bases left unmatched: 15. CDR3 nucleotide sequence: TGCAGCGTTGACCTCGGGACTAGCGGACTTATAGCTTATACGCAGTATTTT. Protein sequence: CSVDLGTSGLIAYTQYF.

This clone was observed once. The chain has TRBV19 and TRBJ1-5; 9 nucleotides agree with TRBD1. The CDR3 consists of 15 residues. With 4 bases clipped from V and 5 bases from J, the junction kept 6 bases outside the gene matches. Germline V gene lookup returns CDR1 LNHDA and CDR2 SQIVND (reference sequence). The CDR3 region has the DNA TGTGCCAGTAGTAAAGAGGACAGGGGATATCAGCCCCAGCATTTT. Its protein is CASSKEDRGYQPQHF.

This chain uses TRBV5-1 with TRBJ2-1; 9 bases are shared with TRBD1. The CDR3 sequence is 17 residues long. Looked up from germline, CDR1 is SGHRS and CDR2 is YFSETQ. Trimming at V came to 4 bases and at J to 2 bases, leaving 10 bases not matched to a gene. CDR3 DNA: TGCGCCAGCAGCGCTGGGGACAGGGACAGGACCTACAATGAGCAGTTCTTC. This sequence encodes CASSAGDRDRTYNEQFF. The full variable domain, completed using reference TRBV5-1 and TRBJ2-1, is KAGVTQTPRYLIKTRGQQVTLSCSPISGHRSVSWYQQTPGQGLQFLFEYFSETQRNKGNFPGRFSGRQFSNSRSEMNVSTLELGDSALYLCASSAGDRDRTYNEQFFGPGTRLTVL.

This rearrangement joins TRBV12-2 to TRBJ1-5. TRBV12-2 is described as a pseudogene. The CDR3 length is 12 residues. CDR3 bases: TGTGCAAGTCGCTCCCCGAATCAGCCCCAGCATTTT. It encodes CASRSPNQPQHF.

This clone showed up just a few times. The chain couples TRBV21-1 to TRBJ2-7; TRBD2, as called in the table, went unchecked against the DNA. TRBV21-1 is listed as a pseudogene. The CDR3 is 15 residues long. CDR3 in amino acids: CASSPDGGGPYEQYF. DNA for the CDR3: TGTGCCAGCAGCCCTGACGGGGGAGGGCCGTACGAGCAGTACTTC.

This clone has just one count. The CDR3 protein is CASSRKLAGGSSGANVLTF. The CDR3 nucleotides read TGTGCCAGCAGCCGCAAATTAGCGGGAGGTAGCTCTGGGGCCAACGTCCTGACTTTC. The rearrangement uses TRBV7-9 and TRBJ2-6; 10 bases align to TRBD2. CDR3 length: 19 residues. CDR1 is SEHNR and CDR2 is FQNEAQ in the germline V gene (reference sequence). Germline trimming cut 5 bases from V and 0 bases from J; bases unmatched to any gene: 10.

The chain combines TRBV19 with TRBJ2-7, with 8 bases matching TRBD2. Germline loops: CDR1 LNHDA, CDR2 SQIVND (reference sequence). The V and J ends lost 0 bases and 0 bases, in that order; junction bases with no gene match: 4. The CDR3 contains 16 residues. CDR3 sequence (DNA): TGTGCCAGTAGTATAGATCCTAGCGGGTACTCCTACGAGCAGTACTTC. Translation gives CASSIDPSGYSYEQYF. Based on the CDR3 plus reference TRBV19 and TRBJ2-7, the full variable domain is DGGITQSPKYLFRKEGQNVTLSCEQNLNHDAMYWYRQDPGQGLRLIYYSQIVNDFQKGDIAEGYSVSREKKESFPLTVTSAQKNPTAFYLCASSIDPSGYSYEQYFGPGTRLTVT.

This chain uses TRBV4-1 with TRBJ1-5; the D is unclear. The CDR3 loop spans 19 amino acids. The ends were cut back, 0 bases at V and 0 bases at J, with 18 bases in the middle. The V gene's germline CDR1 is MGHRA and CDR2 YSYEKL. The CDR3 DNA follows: TGCGCCAGCAGCCAAGAGGAGCATACTAATATCTATAGCAATCAGCCCCAGCATTTT. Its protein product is CASSQEEHTNIYSNQPQHF.